This paragraph covers one T cell receptor beta chain sequence. Its antigen remains unidentified. Per-base quality was not reported, and no clone a single base away is much larger than it. The trim is 2 bases for V and 0 bases for J, with a gap of 10 bases between the germline ends. Including cysteine and phenylalanine, the CDR3 has 15 amino acids. This entry keeps only the CDR3 DNA: 45 bases, framed from base 1. In the germline V gene, CDR1 corresponds to MNHEY and CDR2 to SVGAGI. The CDR3 regions of human TCRbeta chains were subjected to immunosequencing. The source study handled its data this way. Repertoire TCRs were checked for matches against a reference library of SARS-CoV-2-specific TCRs that had been generated using the MIRA antigen-specificity platform. Breadth was defined as the fraction of unique TCRs that were SARS-CoV-2-associated, and depth was defined as the fraction of total T cells that were SARS-CoV-2-associated. Using the MIRA data, each spike-specific TCR was assigned both to the spike region to which the TCR was reactive and to a CD4 or CD8 class. Log10-transformed breadth and depth values were compared by one-way ANOVA with Sidak's multiple comparisons tests. TCRdb mirrors the immuneACCESS table, restricted to in-frame sequences. Some clones are absent from its copies; in checked studies, under half trace to an unresolved V gene, and the reason for the others is unknown. The V and J calls and clone size come from that table; D and trimming were worked out from the DNA. In this sample the table shows around 150,000 clones, roughly 90% of which occur a single time. Of the sample, 4.3% falls within the top ten clones.

This specimen comes from a study of T cell responses to AZD1222 COVID-19 vaccine (dated by TCRdb to the early 2020s). Background on the whole study: A total of over 230 trial participants underwent TCR sequencing, of whom around 200 received two doses of AZD1222 and some 25 received two doses of the MenACWY control vaccine. Trial participants were enrolled by age into 18-55, 56-69 and 70-plus year subgroups, with about 150, 28 and 57 TCR-sequenced participants respectively.

Broad study findings and their caveats: Participants were mostly white British and included more females than males, and it was suggested by the authors that clonal diversity may have been underestimated. CD4 TCRs associated with the vaccine covered the entire spike protein, and the dominant responses were in regions 160-218 and 743-854. Because no day 14 peak-response samples were available, repertoires were characterized only after the peak T cell response. In the small 56-69-year group, the increase in depth fell short of significance, most likely because of low power. Conclusions about previously exposed vaccinees are limited because only a handful of AZD1222 recipients were SARS-CoV-2 seropositive at baseline. After two AZD1222 doses, spike-specific TCR breadth and depth were significantly higher than at day 0 and than in MenACWY recipients. Reportedly, close to half of the unique spike-specific TCRs recognized epitopes lying outside the regions that are mutated in the B.1.351 and B.1.1.7 variants.

The intended sense of this specimen's time point label: about 28 days (+/-7) after the second vaccine dose. AZD1222 recipients given second doses at about 4 weeks or at about 12 weeks were pooled, since spike-specific TCR depth and breadth were not found to differ between the two schedules. Vaccinee samples were obtained from the UK trials COV001 and COV002, which included a single-blind randomized controlled phase 2/3 trial of AZD1222 (ChAdOx1 nCoV-19) in healthy adults. Trial participant PBMC samples were collected at day 0 and day 28 after the second dose for TCRbeta chain sequencing. This TCR derives from an adult who received the AZD1222 COVID-19 vaccine. Specimen: peripheral blood, collected 28 days after the second AZD1222 dose. In this chain, TRBV6-5 is recombined with TRBJ1-2, with no reliable assignment of the D segment. DNA sequence: TGTGCCAGCAGTTACAGCGGCAGAGCTAACTATGGCTACACCTTC. Its coded protein is CASSYSGRANYGYTF.